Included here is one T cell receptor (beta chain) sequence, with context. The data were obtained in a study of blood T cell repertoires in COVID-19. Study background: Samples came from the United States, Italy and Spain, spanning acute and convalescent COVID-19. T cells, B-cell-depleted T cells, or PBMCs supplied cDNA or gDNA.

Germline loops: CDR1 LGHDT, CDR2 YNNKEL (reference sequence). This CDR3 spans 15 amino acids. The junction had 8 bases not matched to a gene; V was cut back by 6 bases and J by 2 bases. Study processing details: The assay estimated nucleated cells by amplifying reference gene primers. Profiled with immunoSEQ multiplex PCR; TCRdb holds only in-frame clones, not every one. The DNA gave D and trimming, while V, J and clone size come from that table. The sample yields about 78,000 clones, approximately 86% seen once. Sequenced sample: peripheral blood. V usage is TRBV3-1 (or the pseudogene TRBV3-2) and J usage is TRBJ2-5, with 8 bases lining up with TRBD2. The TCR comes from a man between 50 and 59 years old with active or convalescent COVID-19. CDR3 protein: CASRLVAGQQETQYF. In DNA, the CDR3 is TGTGCCAGCAGGTTGGTAGCGGGACAACAAGAGACCCAGTACTTC.